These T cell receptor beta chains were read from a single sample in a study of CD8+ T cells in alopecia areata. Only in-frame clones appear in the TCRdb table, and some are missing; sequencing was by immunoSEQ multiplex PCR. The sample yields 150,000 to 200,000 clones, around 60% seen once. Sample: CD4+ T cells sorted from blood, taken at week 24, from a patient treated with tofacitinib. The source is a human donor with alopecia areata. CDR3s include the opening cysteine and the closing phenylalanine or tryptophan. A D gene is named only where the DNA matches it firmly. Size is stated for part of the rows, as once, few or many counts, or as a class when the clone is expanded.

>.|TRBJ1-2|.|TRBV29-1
TGCAGCGTGGACAACAGGGAACATCGTGGCTACACCTTC
CSVDNREHRGYTF
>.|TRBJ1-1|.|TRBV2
TGTGCCAGCAGTGGTCAGGAGAACACTGAAGCTTTCTTT
CASSGQENTEAFF
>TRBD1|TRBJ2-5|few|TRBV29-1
TGCAGCGTTGAATCGTGGACAGGGGAAGAGACCCAGTACTTC
CSVESWTGEETQYF
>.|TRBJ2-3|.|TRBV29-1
TGCAGCGTTGAAGGCTCCTACACAGATACGCAGTATTTT
CSVEGSYTDTQYF
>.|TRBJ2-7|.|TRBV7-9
TGTGCCAGCAGCCCCTTTTTAGGGTACTCCTACGAGCAGTACTTC
CASSPFLGYSYEQYF
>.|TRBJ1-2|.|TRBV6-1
TGTGCCAGCAGCCCTATATCCCAGGCCGGCTACACCTTC
CASSPISQAGYTF
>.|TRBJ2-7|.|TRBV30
TGTGCCTGGAAAGGCGGACAGCCGTCCTACGAGCAGTACTTC
CAWKGGQPSYEQYF
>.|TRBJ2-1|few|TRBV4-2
TGTGCCAGCAGCAGCCGCGATAGCTCCTACAATGAGCAGTTCTTC
CASSSRDSSYNEQFF
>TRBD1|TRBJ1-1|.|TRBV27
TGTGCCAGCAGTTTGATTGGCAGGGGGGGTGAAGCTTTCTTT
CASSLIGRGGEAFF
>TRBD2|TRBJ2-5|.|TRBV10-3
TGTGCCATCAGTGCCGCGCGGGGGGGCGTCCAAGAGACCCAGTACTTC
CAISAARGGVQETQYF
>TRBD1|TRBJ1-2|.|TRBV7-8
TGTGCCAGCAGCCGAGGACAGGGTGAGGGCGGCTACACCTTC
CASSRGQGEGGYTF
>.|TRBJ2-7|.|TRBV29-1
TGCAGCGTTGAGTACAGGTACGGCTCCTACGAGCAGTACTTC
CSVEYRYGSYEQYF
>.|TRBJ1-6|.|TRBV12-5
TGTGCTAGTGGTTTGGTCGACAGGAGCTCCTATAATTCACCCCTCCACTTT
CASGLVDRSSYNSPLHF
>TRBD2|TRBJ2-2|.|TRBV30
TGTGCCTGGAGTGTACGAGGAGGGCTAGCGGGGGAGTACCGGGAGCTGTTTTTT
CAWSVRGGLAGEYRELFF
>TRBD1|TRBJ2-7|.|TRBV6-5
TGTGCCAGCAGTTACCGGACAGGGGGCTACGAGCAGTACTTC
CASSYRTGGYEQYF
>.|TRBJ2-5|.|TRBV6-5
TGTGCCAGCAGTTACGGGAGAAGAGAGACCCAGTACTTC
CASSYGRRETQYF
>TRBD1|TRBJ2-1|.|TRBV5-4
TGTGCCAGCAGCTACCGCACAGGGGGCTACTTGCGTGAGCAGTTCTTC
CASSYRTGGYLREQFF
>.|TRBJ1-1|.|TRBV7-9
TGTGCCAGCACCTCGGCCGCGAGCACTGAAGCTTTCTTT
CASTSAASTEAFF
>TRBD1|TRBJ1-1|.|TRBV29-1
TGCAGCGGATACAGGGGGATGGGTACTGAAGCTTTCTTT
CSGYRGMGTEAFF
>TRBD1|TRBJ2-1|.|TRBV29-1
TGCAGCGTCGGACAGGCGAGCTCCTACAATGAGCAGTTCTTC
CSVGQASSYNEQFF
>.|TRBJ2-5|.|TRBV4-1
TGCGCCAGCAGCCGATTCCAGGGGGAGACCCAGTACTTC
CASSRFQGETQYF
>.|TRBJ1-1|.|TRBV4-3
TGCGCCAGCACCCACAGGGACGTCATGAACACTGAAGCTTTCTTT
CASTHRDVMNTEAFF
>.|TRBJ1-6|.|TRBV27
TGTGCCAGCAGTTTCCTGGAATCACCCCTCCACTTT
CASSFLESPLHF
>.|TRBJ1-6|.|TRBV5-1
TGCGCCAGCAGCTTGGAGGGTCGGAATTCACCCCTCCACTTT
CASSLEGRNSPLHF
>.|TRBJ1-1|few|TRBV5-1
TGCGCCAGCAGCTTGGTCGCGAACACTGAAGCTTTCTTT
CASSLVANTEAFF
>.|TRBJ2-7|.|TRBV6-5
TGTGCCAGCAGTTGGAACTACGAGCAGTACTTC
CASSWNYEQYF
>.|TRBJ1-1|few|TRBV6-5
TGTGCCAGCTCAAAAGAGGCCAGCTTGAACACTGAAGCTTTCTTT
CASSKEASLNTEAFF
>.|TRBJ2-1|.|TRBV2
TGTGCCAGCAGTGAATCTCTAGGTGAGCAGTTCTTC
CASSESLGEQFF
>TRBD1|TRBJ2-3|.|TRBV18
TGTGCCAGCTCACCAAGGGACAGGGGCCCGGGGGATACGCAGTATTTT
CASSPRDRGPGDTQYF